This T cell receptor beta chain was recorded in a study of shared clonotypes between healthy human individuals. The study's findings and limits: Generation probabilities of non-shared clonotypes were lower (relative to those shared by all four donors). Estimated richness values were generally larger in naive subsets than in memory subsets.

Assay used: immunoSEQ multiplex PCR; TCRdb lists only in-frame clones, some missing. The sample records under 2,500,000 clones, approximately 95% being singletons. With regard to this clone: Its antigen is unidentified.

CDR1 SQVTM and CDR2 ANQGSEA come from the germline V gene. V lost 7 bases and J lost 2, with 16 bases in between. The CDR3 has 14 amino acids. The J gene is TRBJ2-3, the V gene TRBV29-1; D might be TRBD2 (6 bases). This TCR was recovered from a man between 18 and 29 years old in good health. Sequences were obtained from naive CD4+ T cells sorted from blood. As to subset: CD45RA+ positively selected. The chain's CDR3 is CSAGGGLFTDTQYF. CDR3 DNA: TGCAGCGCAGGTGGGGGACTTTTCACAGATACGCAGTATTTT.